Listed below are T cell receptor beta chains from one sample, sequenced in a study of regulatory T cells in long-lasting Graves disease. TCRdb reprocessed the multiplex PCR reads via MiXCR and lists one record per CDR3 protein. Here the sample spans approximately 400,000 distinct CDR3 sequences, 20% to 25% being singletons. The material was peripheral blood mononuclear cells (PBMCs), obtained when the disease was refractory, from a patient treated with antithyroid drugs. The origin of the receptors is a female donor with Graves disease. Each CDR3 is given without its conserved first and last residue.

14 | TRBV11-2 | ASSLTGLAGTYEQY
13 | TRBV29-1 | SVGGTVRNTGELF
15 | TRBV11-2 | ASSFLAGGPGRNEQF
13 | TRBV6-4 | ASSAGTGVTETQY
13 | TRBV7-2 | ASSQASFGSYEQY
14 | TRBV2 | ASSPAPSSGANVLT
12 | TRBV7-8 | ASSRGQGATEAF
14 | TRBV20-1 | SARDRATGETGELF
11 | TRBV29-1 | SVEFSGQETQY
11 | TRBV20-1 | SARGTGVKEAF
13 | TRBV28 | ASSLGALIQETQY
12 | TRBV29-1 | SVDGDTSNYGYT
12 | TRBV19 | ASIGQVNTGELF
14 | TRBV7-3 | ASSEPGLAGGGIQY
11 | TRBV6-1 | ASSVDNSYEQY
12 | TRBV2 | ASRDSAVPGELF
11 | TRBV7-9 | ASSLDANQPQH
13 | TRBV2 | ASAYAANAGTTIY
10 | TRBV5-4 | ASSSPDTGYT
13 | TRBV24-1 | ATSDFLAGHNEQF
12 | TRBV9 | ASSADRGDYGYT
12 | TRBV6-2/TRBV6-3 | ASSFPGYPYEQY
14 | TRBV19 | ASSLTGTGVNQPQH
11 | TRBV7-6 | ASSLGKTYGQY
13 | TRBV28 | ASSGRIGRNTEAF
9 | TRBV20-1 | SVLQTYEQY